A selection of T cell receptor beta chains follows, all from one sample in a study of OX40 agonist ivuxolimab in advanced cancers. Method: immunoSEQ multiplex PCR; TCRdb's copy keeps in-frame clones and lacks some. The sample includes roughly 25,000 clones, more than 75% seen only once; the top ten take around 1.4%. The source was CD4+ or CD8+ T cells sorted from blood, collected in a trial of the OX40 agonist ivuxolimab. The receptors shown here come from an adult with an advanced solid tumor such as melanoma, head and neck, liver or kidney cancer. CDR3s leave out the opening cysteine and the closing phenylalanine or tryptophan.

TRBV7-2,ASSLTGTGGTEAF
TRBV30,AWSQGTDQPQH
TRBV9,ASSVASGVNTGELF
TRBV6-5,ASSTGTLNTEAF
TRBV7-2,ASSLAEDTEAF
TRBV6-1,ASSLEAFSYEQY
TRBV4-1,ASSREPGQSYGYT
TRBV4-1,ASSPGTPGGNQPQH
TRBV6-1,ASSEIPWQGSVY
TRBV9,ASSGARLDEQF
TRBV7-2,ASSSGLSTDTQY
TRBV20-1,SAAGGYGYT
TRBV2,ASSPSGTGVSGANVLT
TRBV27,ASSRASGIYEQY
TRBV7-8,ASSLVKELNTEAF
TRBV2,ASSEGGRAGEQF
TRBV4-1,ASSQPTGSDGNTIY
TRBV18,ASSQGGTYGYT
TRBV28,ASSAPTGNSYEQY
TRBV4-3,ASSRGTEETQY
TRBV5-1,ASSLMSAGGSSYEQY
TRBV5-1,ASSLAGERNQPQH
TRBV6-5,ASSWTRGTEQF
TRBV5-1,ASSFSSGGTYEQY
TRBV6-5,ASSYSGRSGETQY
TRBV19,ARPPSHHEQY
TRBV28,ASSPPGKNIQY
TRBV6-1,ASSEGWLYGNTIY
TRBV2,ASRGQGAGETQY
TRBV7-8,ASSSSGRVTGELF
TRBV5-4,ASSYSGAEIVSYEQY
TRBV7-3,ASSPSGDTGELF
TRBV7-2,ASSLTQTGYYGYT
TRBV11-1,ASSPRDRVRNEQF
TRBV9,ASSSWTSGGTDTQY
TRBV28,ASSLGTGNKRTQY
TRBV28,ASSLQLTSTDTQY
TRBV7-9,ASSLAGGYNEQF
TRBV1,TSSQDEGTSGRETDTQY
TRBV7-2,ASSLMDSSYNSPLH
TRBV5-1,ASSSDRVGGYT
TRBV27,ASSFLDRGGGYT